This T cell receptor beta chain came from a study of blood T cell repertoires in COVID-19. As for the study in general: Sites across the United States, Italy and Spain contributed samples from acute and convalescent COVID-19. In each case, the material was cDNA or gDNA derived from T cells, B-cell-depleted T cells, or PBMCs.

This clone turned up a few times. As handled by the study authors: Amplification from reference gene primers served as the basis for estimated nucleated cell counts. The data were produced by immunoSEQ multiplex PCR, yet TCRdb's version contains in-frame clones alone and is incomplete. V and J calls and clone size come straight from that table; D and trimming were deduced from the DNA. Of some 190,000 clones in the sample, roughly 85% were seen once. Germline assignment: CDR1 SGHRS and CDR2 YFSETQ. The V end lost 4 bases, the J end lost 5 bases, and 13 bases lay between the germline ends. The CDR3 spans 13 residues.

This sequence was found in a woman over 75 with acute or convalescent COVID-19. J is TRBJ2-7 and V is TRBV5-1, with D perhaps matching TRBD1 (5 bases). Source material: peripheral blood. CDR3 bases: TGCGCCAGCAGCGAACCTAAGGGGAACGAGCAGTACTTC. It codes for CASSEPKGNEQYF.